Sequencing of this TCR beta chain was carried out in a study of blood T cell repertoires in COVID-19. Study summary: The United States, Italy and Spain supplied acute and convalescent COVID-19 samples. PBMCs, B-cell-depleted T cells, or T cells provided the cDNA or gDNA that made up the material.

Original processing methods: Estimated nucleated cell counts came from reference gene primer amplification. Sequenced by immunoSEQ multiplex PCR; TCRdb stores in-frame clones only, minus some. The D gene and trimming were derived from the DNA, and the V and J assignments and clone size from that table. Of nearly 250,000 clones detected, around 86% appear once; the ten largest clones hold 1.6%. The CDR3 is 17 amino acids. CDR1 and CDR2 (germline): SNHLY, FYNNEI. The junction had 4 bases not matched to a gene; V was cut back by 2 bases and J by 1 base. The rearrangement uses TRBV2 and TRBJ2-2, with 10 bases that match TRBD2. The sequenced sample was peripheral blood. The origin of this receptor is a woman aged 55-70 years who had recovered from COVID-19. The CDR3 protein is CASSEYASGGNTGELFF. CDR3 nucleotides: TGTGCCAGCAGTGAATACGCTAGCGGGGGGAACACCGGGGAGCTGTTTTTT. The full variable domain, with the rest looked up from reference TRBV2 and TRBJ2-2, is EPEVTQTPSHQVTQMGQEVILRCVPISNHLYFYWYRQILGQKVEFLVSFYNNEISEKSEIFDDQFSVERPDGSNFTLKIRSTKLEDSAMYFCASSEYASGGNTGELFFGEGSRLTVL.